This T cell receptor beta chain was recorded in a study of CXCR3-negative and CXCR3-positive naive CD8 T cells. Study-level information: Sequencing gave 140 million or so TRB reads overall, about 1.5 +/- 0.3 million per library. Findings of the study overall: TRB CDR3s were more hydrophobic in CXCR3-positive than in CXCR3-negative naive cells.

Points on this clonotype: Its antigen remains unknown.

This CDR3 comprises 15 residues. Germline values: CDR1 SGDLS, CDR2 YYNGEE. UMI-labeled 5' RACE yielded the TRB cDNA libraries. TCRdb re-called the 5' RACE reads and shows each CDR3 protein once, DNA omitted. The sample table includes about 150,000 distinct CDR3 sequences. Sequenced input: naive CXCR3+ CD8+ T cells from blood. Subset described: CD45RO-CCR7+CD27+CD95- naive CD8+ T cells expressing CXCR3 (TNR3+). V and J are TRBV9 and TRBJ2-1; the TCRdb call, TRBD2, lacks DNA for checking. The clonotype originates from a human donor in good health. Some clones in this sample may be carry-over from other donors' samples. This CDR3 is CASSVRDSSYNEQFF.